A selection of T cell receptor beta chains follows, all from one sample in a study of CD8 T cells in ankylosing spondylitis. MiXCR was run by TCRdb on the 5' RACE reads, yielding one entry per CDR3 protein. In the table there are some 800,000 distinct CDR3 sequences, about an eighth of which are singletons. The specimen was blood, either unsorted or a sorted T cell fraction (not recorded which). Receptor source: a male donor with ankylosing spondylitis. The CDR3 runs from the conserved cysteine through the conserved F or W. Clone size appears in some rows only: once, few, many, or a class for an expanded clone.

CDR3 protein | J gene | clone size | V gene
CSALQRNTIYF | TRBJ1-3 | few | TRBV20-1
CASAPRRENTEAFF | TRBJ1-1 | few | TRBV12-3/TRBV12-4
CASSLMANVGAETQYF | TRBJ2-5 | NA | TRBV7-2
CSAREFKGLGTEAFF | TRBJ1-1 | few | TRBV20-1
CAIRGPTSGNYNEQFF | TRBJ2-1 | NA | TRBV10-3
CASSWTSGFYGTDTQYF | TRBJ2-3 | many | TRBV6-5
CASTLAGGSNTGELFF | TRBJ2-2 | few | TRBV6-2/TRBV6-3
CASGLVQDGLAGAETQYF | TRBJ2-5 | few | TRBV12-5
CSAAVADIQYF | TRBJ2-4 | many | TRBV29-1
CASSPRWDGPEQPQHF | TRBJ1-5 | few | TRBV27
CASSQEWRSSYEQYF | TRBJ2-7 | few | TRBV4-1
CSVAPLRIDNEQFF | TRBJ2-1 | many | TRBV29-1
CASSGTGLQETQYF | TRBJ2-5 | NA | TRBV7-2
CASSLGTGRSYEQYF | TRBJ2-7 | NA | TRBV7-3
CSARVASGGAGGTVSYNEQFF | TRBJ2-1 | NA | TRBV20-1
CASSYLRTSGTGSEQFF | TRBJ2-1 | many | TRBV7-2
CASTYAGGAKNIQYF | TRBJ2-4 | NA | TRBV7-2
CASSLVPGWGIPQYF | TRBJ2-5 | NA | TRBV7-2
CASSEAILAGVYNEQFF | TRBJ2-1 | NA | TRBV2
CASSQELAGVGETQYF | TRBJ2-5 | few | TRBV4-2
CATKASGSYNEQFF | TRBJ2-1 | few | TRBV24-1
CSAPRSGSGSTYEQYF | TRBJ2-7 | few | TRBV20-1
CASRDSSAGLYSTDTQYF | TRBJ2-3 | NA | TRBV25-1
CSALTGGGETQYF | TRBJ2-5 | NA | TRBV20-1
CSARGDRGPPYEQYF | TRBJ2-7 | few | TRBV20-1
CSAPPGTGGGEKLFF | TRBJ1-4 | few | TRBV20-1
CSATGLAGVLTGPDTQYF | TRBJ2-3 | NA | TRBV20-1
CASRGGASPNQPQHF | TRBJ1-5 | NA | TRBV6-1
CASSHGATGGPGEQYF | TRBJ2-7 | NA | TRBV4-3
CASSPFGQGIVAKNIQYF | TRBJ2-4 | NA | TRBV5-6
CASSQLFHGVDTQYF | TRBJ2-3 | NA | TRBV4-3
CAIRTGGNTEAFF | TRBJ1-1 | many | TRBV10-3
CASSQRRERDTGELFF | TRBJ2-2 | few | TRBV4-2
CASSKRSFLAPGVETQYF | TRBJ2-5 | few | TRBV11-2
CSVEVGGSDTQYF | TRBJ2-3 | many | TRBV29-1
CSVVLAWHNEQFF | TRBJ2-1 | NA | TRBV29-1
CASSPPREEPDTQYF | TRBJ2-3 | few | TRBV18
CASSLGDPRQGSPLHF | TRBJ1-6 | NA | TRBV5-1
CASSLVVGGGETQYF | TRBJ2-5 | few | TRBV12-3/TRBV12-4
CASSFRTGGSGNSPLHF | TRBJ1-6 | NA | TRBV5-5
CASSYTRGQQETQYF | TRBJ2-5 | few | TRBV6-2/TRBV6-3
CASSVTAAEAYNEQFF | TRBJ2-1 | NA | TRBV9
CAISAGLAGPGEQFF | TRBJ2-1 | few | TRBV10-3
CASSYSDRPYEQYF | TRBJ2-7 | many | TRBV6-5
CSAVTGTNSNQPQHF | TRBJ1-5 | few | TRBV20-1
CASKRSLAKNIQYF | TRBJ2-4 | few | TRBV10-2